Listed here are 14 T cell receptor beta chains from one sample, sequenced in a study of cytomegalovirus exposure and HLA in healthy donors. With 60 Vbeta and 13 Jbeta primers, the PCR was carried out. The repertoire was sequenced with immunoSEQ multiplex PCR; TCRdb's copy has only in-frame clones and lacks some. Here the sample spans around 90,000 clones, approximately 80% being singletons. What was sequenced was PBMCs. The receptors derive from a woman in her 40s in good health and CMV-seronegative.

J is TRBJ1-2 and V is TRBV5-6; possible D gene TRBD1, 5 bases. V lost 4 bases and J 4 bases, leaving 14 bases between the germline ends. The CDR3 is 14 amino acids. From germline, CDR1 is SGHDT and CDR2 YYEEEE. Here the CDR3 reads CASSLRLGGYGYTF. CDR3 in DNA: TGTGCCAGCAGCCTACGACTCGGGGGCTATGGCTACACCTTC.

This chain joins TRBV9 and TRBJ2-1, with a weak D call TRBD1 (5 bases). This CDR3 spans 15 amino acids. CDR1 SGDLS and CDR2 YYNGEE come from the germline V gene. V lost 2 bases and J 2 bases, leaving 11 bases between the germline ends. The CDR3, as DNA: TGTGCCAGCAGCGTTCTAGACAGTCCCTACAATGAGCAGTTCTTC. Its protein product is CASSVLDSPYNEQFF.

The chain is built from TRBV4-2 and TRBJ2-3, with TRBD2 matching over 8 bases. Trimming at V came to 4 bases and at J to 3 bases, leaving 6 bases not matched to a gene. CDR3 length equals 15 residues. The germline V gene encodes CDR1 LGHNA and CDR2 YNFKEQ. CDR3 loop: CASSRAGAGTDTQYF. CDR3 sequence (DNA): TGTGCCAGCAGCCGAGCGGGAGCAGGTACAGATACGCAGTATTTT.

The rearrangement links TRBV4-1 to TRBJ1-4; 9 positions agree with TRBD1. This CDR3 comprises 19 residues. CDR1 is MGHRA, CDR2 YSYEKL, per germline. V was clipped by 1 base and J by 7 bases; unmatched bases: 16. The CDR3 nucleotides are TGCGCCAGCAGCCAAGTGGTAATGGGACAGGGTAGTCTAAGTGAAAAACTGTTTTTT. This encodes CASSQVVMGQGSLSEKLFF.

The rearrangement joins TRBV19 to TRBJ1-3, with TRBD1 matching 7 bases. Germline CDR1 is LNHDA and CDR2 is SQIVND (reference sequence). This CDR3 has 15 amino acids. With V trimmed by 7 bases and J by 0 bases, 6 bases remained unmatched. The CDR3 loop is CASTSGQFSGNTIYF. CDR3 nucleotides: TGTGCCAGTACCTCGGGACAGTTCTCTGGAAACACCATATATTTT.

This sequence joins TRBV2 and TRBJ1-2; possibly TRBD1 for D (5 bases). The V end lost 8 bases, the J end lost 6 bases, and 16 bases lay between the germline ends. Germline V CDR1 and CDR2: SNHLY, FYNNEI. The CDR3 covers 13 residues. CDR3 bases: TGTGCCAGCCTGACAGTCCGTACGGATGGCTACACCTTC. Amino acid sequence: CASLTVRTDGYTF.

Only a few counts were recorded for this clone. The chain recombines TRBV6-1 with TRBJ1-2; D might be TRBD1 (5 bases). Deletions cut 2 bases from V and 8 bases from J, with 12 bases between. Germline loops: CDR1 MNHNS, CDR2 SASEGT. The CDR3 consists of 13 residues. The CDR3 region is CASSEIGGGGYTF. The CDR3 nucleotides read TGTGCCAGCAGTGAAATCGGGGGAGGAGGCTACACCTTC.

The chain recombines TRBV7-9 with TRBJ2-1; 11 bases fit TRBD2. Germline V gene lookup returns CDR1 SEHNR and CDR2 FQNEAQ (reference sequence). The CDR3 spans 17 residues. Trimming removed 5 bases from V and 0 bases from J; junction bases left unmatched: 6. The CDR3 DNA reads as TGTGCCAGCAGCCCCAGGACTAGCGGGTACTCCTACAATGAGCAGTTCTTC. Translation: CASSPRTSGYSYNEQFF.

The chain couples TRBV2 to TRBJ2-1, with unresolved D. CDR3 size: 12 residues. The V end was cut by 6 bases, the J end by 6 bases, with 9 bases between. The germline V gene encodes CDR1 SNHLY and CDR2 FYNNEI. The CDR3 is CASRTLGNEQFF. The CDR3 coding sequence is TGTGCCAGCAGAACTCTAGGCAATGAGCAGTTCTTC.

The genes are TRBV7-6 and TRBJ1-2, with D perhaps TRBD1 (6 bases). This CDR3 region has 12 residues. CDR1 and CDR2 from the germline V gene are SGHVS and FNYEAQ. V shed 5 bases and J shed 7 bases, with 11 bases lying between them. The CDR3 region has the DNA TGTGCCAGCAGCCAACAGGGAACTGGCTACACCTTC. Its translation: CASSQQGTGYTF.

The chain uses TRBV9 and TRBJ2-7; a possible D gene is TRBD2 (5 bases). With 3 bases removed from V and 5 bases from J, the gap between germline ends came to 15 bases. The CDR3 loop spans 14 amino acids. The V gene's germline CDR1 is SGDLS and CDR2 YYNGEE. In DNA, the CDR3 is TGTGCCAGCAGCGCCGGAGAACTAGTCCACGAGCAGTACTTC. This gives the protein CASSAGELVHEQYF. Full variable domain (missing parts from reference TRBV9 and TRBJ2-7): DSGVTQTPKHLITATGQRVTLRCSPRSGDLSVYWYQQSLDQGLQFLIQYYNGEERAKGNILERFSAQQFPDLHSELNLSSLELGDSALYFCASSAGELVHEQYFGPGTRLTVT.

The rearrangement links TRBV5-1 to TRBJ2-5; D uncertain. Germline V gene sequence: CDR1 SGHRS, CDR2 YFSETQ. Trimming stripped 0 bases from V and 7 bases from J, with 10 bases between. The CDR3 is made up of 13 amino acids. As DNA, the CDR3 is TGCGCCAGCAGCTTGGATGAGTTCGGGACCCAGTACTTC. Translating it yields CASSLDEFGTQYF.

This chain links TRBV11-2 with TRBJ2-1; D might be TRBD2 (6 bases). The germline V and J ends were trimmed by 5 bases and 5 bases, with 13 bases remaining between them. The CDR3 consists of 14 residues. Germline CDR1 reads SGHAT; CDR2 reads FQNNGV. CDR3 loop: CASSQERGNNEQFF. The DNA of the CDR3 is TGTGCCAGCAGCCAGGAACGGGGGAACAATGAGCAGTTCTTC.

The rearrangement links TRBV28 to TRBJ2-2; maybe TRBD1 (5 bases). The length of the CDR3 is 15 residues. The V end lost 5 bases, the J end lost 4 bases, and 14 bases lay between the germline ends. Per germline, CDR1 MDHEN and CDR2 SYDVKM. The CDR3 sequence: CASSGHLGGTGELFF. The CDR3 DNA sequence: TGTGCCAGCAGTGGACACTTGGGTGGCACCGGGGAGCTGTTTTTT.